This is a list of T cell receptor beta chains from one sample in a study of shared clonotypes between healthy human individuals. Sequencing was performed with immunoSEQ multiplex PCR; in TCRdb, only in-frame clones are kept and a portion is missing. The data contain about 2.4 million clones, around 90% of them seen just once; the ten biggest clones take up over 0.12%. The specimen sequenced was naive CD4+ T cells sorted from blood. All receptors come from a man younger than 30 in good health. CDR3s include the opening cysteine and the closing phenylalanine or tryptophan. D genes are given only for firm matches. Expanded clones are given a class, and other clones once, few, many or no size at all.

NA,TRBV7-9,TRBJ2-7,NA,CASSLGVVYEQYF,TGTGCCAGCAGCTTAGGGGTGGTGTACGAGCAGTACTTC
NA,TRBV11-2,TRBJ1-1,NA,CASSSGARQQF,TGTGCCAGCAGCAGTGGAGCAAGACAGCAGTTT
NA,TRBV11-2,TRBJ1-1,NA,CASSSGTDTEAFF,TGTGCCAGCAGCTCCGGGACGGACACTGAAGCTTTCTTT
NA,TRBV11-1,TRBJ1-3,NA,CASSPDRGNTIYF,TGTGCCAGCAGCCCGGACAGAGGAAACACCATATATTTT
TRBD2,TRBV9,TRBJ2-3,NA,CASSVGASGSADTQYF,TGTGCCAGCAGCGTAGGGGCCAGCGGGAGTGCAGATACGCAGTATTTT
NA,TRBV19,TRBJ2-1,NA,CASSTFYGGSYNEQFF,TGTGCCAGTAGCACCTTTTATGGGGGTTCCTACAATGAGCAGTTCTTC
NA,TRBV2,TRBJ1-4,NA,CASSERQITLNEKLFF,TGTGCCAGCAGTGAACGGCAGATAACCCTTAATGAAAAACTGTTTTTT
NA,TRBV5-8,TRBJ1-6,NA,CASIQTTPGDNSPLHF,TGTGCCAGCATCCAAACGACTCCGGGGGATAATTCACCCCTCCACTTT
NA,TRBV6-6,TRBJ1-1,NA,CASSYYRELEAFF,TGTGCCAGCAGTTACTATCGGGAGCTTGAAGCTTTCTTT
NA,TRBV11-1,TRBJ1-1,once,CASSLAQVSGNTEAFF,TGTGCCAGCAGCTTAGCGCAGGTATCCGGGAACACTGAAGCTTTCTTT
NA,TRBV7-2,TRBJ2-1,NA,CASTLDGGAYNEQFF,TGTGCCAGCACCTTGGACGGAGGGGCCTACAATGAGCAGTTCTTC
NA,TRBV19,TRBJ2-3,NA,CASSGGGLGDTQYF,TGTGCCAGTTCAGGCGGGGGCCTCGGGGATACGCAGTATTTT
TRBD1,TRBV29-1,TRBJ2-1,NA,CSVLIFGTGAYNEQFF,TGCAGCGTTCTCATCTTCGGGACAGGGGCCTACAATGAGCAGTTCTTC